This TCR beta chain was captured by sequencing in a study of blood T cell repertoires in COVID-19. Study information: Material from acute and convalescent COVID-19 was sourced from the United States, Italy and Spain. Sources were T cells, B-cell-depleted T cells, or PBMCs; the material itself was cDNA or gDNA.

Assay used: immunoSEQ multiplex PCR; TCRdb lists only in-frame clones, some missing. The sample lists roughly 570,000 clones, less than 90% seen once, with around 8% in the top ten. Germline CDR1 SGDLS, CDR2 YYNGEE. This CDR3 contains 18 residues. J was trimmed by 0 bases and V by 1 base; bases with no gene match: 6. This clone occurred once. The genes are TRBV9 and TRBJ2-6; 8 bases are shared with TRBD1. Input material: peripheral blood. This TCR was sampled from a woman between 50 and 59 years old with COVID-19, enrolled during active disease. CDR3 sequence (DNA): TGTGCCAGCAGCGTATCGCAGGGGGCGGTCTCTGGGGCCAACGTCCTGACTTTC. This sequence encodes CASSVSQGAVSGANVLTF. The full variable domain, rest sourced from reference TRBV9 and TRBJ2-6, is DSGVTQTPKHLITATGQRVTLRCSPRSGDLSVYWYQQSLDQGLQFLIQYYNGEERAKGNILERFSAQQFPDLHSELNLSSLELGDSALYFCASSVSQGAVSGANVLTFGAGSRLTVL.